This T cell receptor beta chain was sequenced during a study of blood T cell repertoires in COVID-19. The overall study: Italy, Spain and the United States were the sources of the convalescent and acute COVID-19 samples. Sample material is recorded as cDNA or gDNA derived from T cells, B-cell-depleted T cells, or PBMCs.

The CDR3 is made up of 14 amino acids. Germline trimming cut 6 bases from V and 5 bases from J; bases unmatched to any gene: 9. Germline V CDR1 and CDR2: SQVTM, ANQGSEA. In the original workflow: Reference gene primer amplification gave estimated nucleated cell counts. Here immunoSEQ multiplex PCR was the method, and the copy in TCRdb shows in-frame clones only, minus some. V and J calls plus clone size are reproduced from that table; the DNA served to infer D and trimming. The table has roughly 200,000 clones, roughly three quarters seen once. The origin of this receptor is a woman in her fifties or sixties with active or convalescent COVID-19. This rearrangement joins TRBV29-1 to TRBJ1-1, with 10 bases aligning to TRBD1. Sequenced material: peripheral blood. In DNA, the CDR3 is TGCAGCGTCGCTACATGGGACAGGGGAACTGAAGCTTTCTTT. Protein: CSVATWDRGTEAFF.